A selection of T cell receptor beta chains follows, all from one sample in a study of OX40 agonist ivuxolimab in advanced cancers. Libraries were prepared by immunoSEQ multiplex PCR; TCRdb keeps only in-frame clonotypes and omits some of them. The sample has under 85,000 clones, 80% to 85% seen once; the top ten hold approximately 7.9%. The starting material was CD4+ or CD8+ T cells sorted from blood, obtained in a trial of the OX40 agonist ivuxolimab. These receptors originate from an adult with an advanced solid tumor such as melanoma, head and neck, liver or kidney cancer. CDR3s include the opening cysteine and the closing phenylalanine or tryptophan. The order of the fields is clone size, J gene, V gene, D gene, CDR3 DNA, CDR3 protein. The D gene is left open where the match is weak. Clone size is given for some rows only: seen once, a few or many times, or a class if the clone is expanded.

few TRBJ1-4 TRBV10-3 - TGTGCCATCAGTGACCAACAGCTGGGTGAAAAACTGTTTTTT CAISDQQLGEKLFF
- TRBJ2-5 TRBV6-6 TRBD1 TGTGCCAGCTCCGGGACAGGGCAAGAGACCCAGTACTTC CASSGTGQETQYF
- TRBJ1-5 TRBV9 - TGTGCCAGCAGCCCAACATCCAATAGCCAGCCCCAGCATTTT CASSPTSNSQPQHF
- TRBJ2-3 TRBV15 TRBD2 TGTGCCACCAGCAGAGAGCGTAGTGGCGGGAGACGAACAGATACGCAGTATTTT CATSRERSGGRRTDTQYF
- TRBJ1-6 TRBV10-3 - TGTGCCATCAGTGAGTCGGGGCCGGGGTCACCCCTCCACTTT CAISESGPGSPLHF
- TRBJ1-2 TRBV7-8 - TGTGCCAGCAGCTTACAGGCTAACTATGGCTACACCTTC CASSLQANYGYTF
- TRBJ1-4 TRBV7-8 TRBD1 TGTGCCAGCAGCTTAGGGGCAGGGGGCACGGAACTGTTTTTT CASSLGAGGTELFF
- TRBJ1-1 TRBV7-9 - TGTGCCAGCAGCTTAGAGGAAGACACTGAAGCTTTCTTT CASSLEEDTEAFF
few TRBJ1-1 TRBV7-2 - TGTGCCAGCAGCTTCGCGGGGCCGGTGAACACTGAAGCTTTCTTT CASSFAGPVNTEAFF
once TRBJ1-5 TRBV5-1 TRBD1 TGCGCCAGCAGCAAACAGGGGGCGAGGGAACAGCCCCAGCATTTT CASSKQGAREQPQHF
- TRBJ2-7 TRBV5-1 TRBD2 TGCGCCAGCAGCTGGACTAGCGGGTTTTCCTACGAGCAGTACTTC CASSWTSGFSYEQYF
once TRBJ1-4 TRBV25-1 TRBD1 TGTGCCAGCAGCCCCTGGACAGGGAATGAAAAACTGTTTTTT CASSPWTGNEKLFF
- TRBJ2-7 TRBV7-8 TRBD1 TGTGCCAGCAGCTTAGTAGGGACAGGGGCCTACGAGCAGTACTTC CASSLVGTGAYEQYF
- TRBJ1-1 TRBV19 - TGTGCCAGTAGTAGGGGCCTCATGAACACTGAAGCTTTCTTT CASSRGLMNTEAFF
- TRBJ1-2 TRBV18 - TGTGCCAGCTCACCGTCAAGCCAGGGGAACTATGGCTACACCTTC CASSPSSQGNYGYTF
- TRBJ2-7 TRBV28 TRBD1 TGTGCCAGCAGTTCGGGACAGGGTTTGAAGCAGTACTTC CASSSGQGLKQYF
few TRBJ2-5 TRBV9 TRBD2 TGTGCCAGCAGCGTAGGCACTAGCGGGGGGATACAAGAGACCCAGTACTTC CASSVGTSGGIQETQYF
- TRBJ2-3 TRBV7-9 - TGTGCCAGCAGCCCTACGGGGGCATGGGGCACAGATACGCAGTATTTT CASSPTGAWGTDTQYF
- TRBJ2-5 TRBV27 - TGTGCCAGCAGTTTATCACGACAAGAGACCCAGTACTTC CASSLSRQETQYF
- TRBJ2-5 TRBV29-1 TRBD1 TGCAGCGGGTCGACAGGGTCAGAGACCCAGTACTTC CSGSTGSETQYF
- TRBJ2-5 TRBV11-3 TRBD1 TGTGCCAGCAGCTTAGGTACAGGGGTATCCCAGTACTTC CASSLGTGVSQYF
- TRBJ1-1 TRBV6-6 - TGTGCCAGCAGTTCCCCTGGACGGGACGGGAACACTGAAGCTTTCTTT CASSSPGRDGNTEAFF
- TRBJ2-7 TRBV7-9 TRBD2 TGTGCCAGCACTAGCCCCGGGAGTAGCGGGGGGCCGAGCTCCTACGAGCAGTACTTC CASTSPGSSGGPSSYEQYF
- TRBJ2-7 TRBV5-1 - TGCGCCAGCCGGGCTCCCCAGGGCTACGAGCAGTACTTC CASRAPQGYEQYF
- TRBJ2-1 TRBV10-3 - TGTGCCATCGGACAGTACAATGAGCAGTTCTTC CAIGQYNEQFF
- TRBJ2-5 TRBV7-6 TRBD1 TGTGCCAGCAGCCTCACAGGGGTCCAAGAGACCCAGTACTTC CASSLTGVQETQYF
once TRBJ2-7 TRBV10-3 - TGTGCCATCAGTGAGTATTCAGGGGCGGCCTTCTACGAGCAGTACTTC CAISEYSGAAFYEQYF
- TRBJ1-2 TRBV11-3 - TGTGCCAGCAGCACCGGGGGCTATGGCTACACCTTC CASSTGGYGYTF
- TRBJ2-5 TRBV5-6 - TGTGCCAGCAGCCTCCAGGGCCCCGCGGAGACCCAGTACTTC CASSLQGPAETQYF
- TRBJ1-5 TRBV2 - TGTGCCAGCAGTGTGAACAGGAATCAGCCCCAGCATTTT CASSVNRNQPQHF
- TRBJ1-2 TRBV7-2 - TGTGCCAGCAGCTTAGCTACCTGGGGCCTTCGGGGCTACACCTTC CASSLATWGLRGYTF
once TRBJ2-2 TRBV7-3 TRBD1 TGTGCCAGCAGCCCCTCACAGGGGGCGGCGAACACCGGGGAGCTGTTTTTT CASSPSQGAANTGELFF
- TRBJ2-7 TRBV4-2 TRBD2 TGTGCCAGCAGCCAAGATTTGGACCGGCGGGGGGCCACCTACGAGCAGTACTTC CASSQDLDRRGATYEQYF
once TRBJ2-3 TRBV15 - TGTGCCACCAGCGGGGCCTCGTCAGGCACAGATACGCAGTATTTT CATSGASSGTDTQYF
- TRBJ2-3 TRBV5-1 - TGCGCCAGCAGCTTGCGTGGGCAAAGCACAGATACGCAGTATTTT CASSLRGQSTDTQYF
- TRBJ2-5 TRBV7-9 TRBD2 TGTGCCAGCAGCTTTAGCGGGACTCCCACCCAAGAGACCCAGTACTTC CASSFSGTPTQETQYF
- TRBJ1-1 TRBV5-6 - TGTGCCAGCAGTTCTACAGGCTTTACCCGCGAAGCTTTCTTT CASSSTGFTREAFF
- TRBJ1-1 TRBV7-9 - TGTGCCAGCAGCTTTGAAGGCAGGGATGCTGAAGCTTTCTTT CASSFEGRDAEAFF
- TRBJ2-3 TRBV23-1 - TGCGCCAGCAGTCCCGGAGGGGTTAGCACAGATACGCAGTATTTT CASSPGGVSTDTQYF
- TRBJ1-1 TRBV18 - TGTGCCAGCTCACCGACGGGACTTGAAGCTTTCTTT CASSPTGLEAFF
- TRBJ2-2 TRBV7-8 - TGTGCCAGCAGCCCAACTACAGGGAAAGGCGGGGAGCTGTTTTTT CASSPTTGKGGELFF
- TRBJ2-5 TRBV28 - TGTGCCATAAGGAGGGGCTTAGAGGCCCAGTACTTC CAIRRGLEAQYF
few TRBJ1-2 TRBV2 - TGTGCCAGCAGTGAAGCGCAGGGCCTGACCTTC CASSEAQGLTF
- TRBJ1-5 TRBV28 - TGTGCCAGCAGCAACCCCGGGACTCACATAAGCAATCAGCCCCAGCATTTT CASSNPGTHISNQPQHF